The clone carrying this T cell receptor (beta chain) has a single count. This entry comes from a study of blood T cell repertoires in COVID-19. Study background: The United States, Italy and Spain were the sources of the acute and convalescent COVID-19 samples. PBMCs, B-cell-depleted T cells, or T cells were the source of the cDNA or gDNA that made up the material.

In the original analysis: Amplifying reference gene primers gave estimates of nucleated cell counts. The assay was immunoSEQ multiplex PCR, and TCRdb's table has in-frame clones only and misses some. The D gene and trimming were derived from the DNA, and the V and J assignments and clone size from that table. The sample holds some 150,000 clones, roughly 84% seen once. The CDR3 loop spans 15 amino acids. CDR1 SGHRS and CDR2 YFSETQ come from the germline V gene. The V gene end was trimmed by 5 bases and the J gene end by 8 bases; junction bases not matched to a gene: 11. The chain uses TRBV5-1 and TRBJ1-4, with TRBD1 identical over 8 bases. The sequenced sample consisted of peripheral blood. This TCR came from a man aged 65-85 years with acute or convalescent COVID-19. The CDR3 bases are TGCGCCAGCAGACCCGGACAGGGTAGCTCCGAAAAACTGTTTTTT. It codes for CASRPGQGSSEKLFF.